This T cell receptor beta chain was identified during a study of cytomegalovirus exposure and HLA in healthy donors. Remarks on this clone: Its antigen is not known.

The CDR3 covers 15 residues. From germline, CDR1 is LNHDA and CDR2 SQIVND (reference sequence). Unmatched junction bases numbered 5, after V lost 5 bases and J lost 2 bases. Points from the study as a whole: The later analysis indicated that the majority of CMV-associated TCR beta chains appeared HLA-restricted. Per a later analysis, roughly 17,000 TCR beta sequences showed association with HLA alleles at 0.05 false discovery rate. TCR association rates varied by HLA locus in a later analysis, with DRB1 highest and HLA-C lowest. Later findings reportedly placed an Asian-associated ancestry cluster below the roughly 690-donor mean for N-insertions.

Primers for the PCR totalled 60 Vbeta and 13 Jbeta. Some clones are missing from TCRdb's copy, which holds only in-frame ones; the method was immunoSEQ multiplex PCR. Here the sample spans 84,000 or so clones, less than 65% being singletons. V is TRBV19 and J is TRBJ1-3, with TRBD1 matching 8 bases. Specimen: PBMCs. The TCR comes from a woman in her 30s in good health and CMV-seropositive. The CDR3 loop reads CASSPGTGAGNTIYF. The CDR3 nucleotides are TGTGCCAGTAGTCCTGGGACAGGAGCTGGAAACACCATATATTTT. The entire variable domain, with the rest obtained from reference TRBV19 and TRBJ1-3, is as follows: DGGITQSPKYLFRKEGQNVTLSCEQNLNHDAMYWYRQDPGQGLRLIYYSQIVNDFQKGDIAEGYSVSREKKESFPLTVTSAQKNPTAFYLCASSPGTGAGNTIYFGEGSWLTVV.